This T cell receptor (beta chain) was retrieved from a study of T cell repertoires in ileal Crohn's disease. Indicated time point: neoterminal ileum biopsy at postoperative endoscopy, about 6 months after surgery. Around 0.55 micrograms of biopsy DNA per sample underwent TCRB immunosequencing. Some clones are missing from TCRdb's copy, which holds only in-frame ones; the method was immunoSEQ multiplex PCR. The sample lists some 2,200 clones, 62% occurring once. CDR1 is MNHEY, CDR2 SVGAGI, per germline. V shed 5 bases and J 4 bases; nucleotides not matched to a gene: 10. This CDR3 has 15 residues. Material: ileal tissue. This clonotype originated in an adult with Crohn's disease. This chain connects TRBV6-5 to TRBJ1-1; TRBD1 matches 7 bases. CDR3 nucleotides: TGTGCCAGCAGTGTACCTGGACAGGCCTTCACTGAAGCTTTCTTT. Protein: CASSVPGQAFTEAFF.